The 30 T cell receptor beta chains below all came from one sample that was sequenced in a study of cytomegalovirus exposure and HLA in healthy donors. Researchers ran the PCR with 60 Vbeta and 13 Jbeta primers. Using immunoSEQ multiplex PCR, the repertoire was profiled, and TCRdb retains in-frame clones only, with some absent. In the table there are approximately 170,000 clones, about 77% of which are singletons. The sequenced material came from PBMCs. The receptors shown here come from a woman aged 35 to 49 in good health and CMV-seropositive.

This chain uses TRBV18 with TRBJ2-5, with D unresolved. This CDR3 is built from 13 residues. Trimming took 4 bases from V and 5 from J, leaving 11 bases between them. Germline assignment: CDR1 KGHSH and CDR2 LQKENI. In nucleotides, the CDR3 is TGTGCCAGCTCACTAATTAGTGTCGAGACCCAGTACTTC. It yields the protein CASSLISVETQYF.

J is TRBJ1-6 and V is TRBV2, with 10 bases aligning to TRBD1. Trimming cost V 6 bases and J 7 bases; bases outside gene matches: 3. This CDR3 region has 14 residues. Germline lookup yields CDR1 SNHLY and CDR2 FYNNEI. DNA for the CDR3: TGTGCCAGCAGGACGGGACAGGGGAATTCACCCCTCCACTTT. Translating it yields CASRTGQGNSPLHF.

This clone was counted a single time. J is TRBJ2-5 and V is TRBV19; weak D call: TRBD1 (5 bases). The DNA matches TRBJ2-7 better at its end, which makes the J call doubtful. CDR1 is LNHDA and CDR2 is SQIVND in the germline V gene (reference sequence). The CDR3 covers 11 residues. CDR3 bases: TGTGCCACGGACAACTCCTACGAGCAGTACTTC. Residues: CATDNSYEQYF.

The chain carries TRBV2 and TRBJ2-3, with 14 bases matching TRBD2. V gave up 4 bases and J gave up 6 bases; unmatched junction bases: 3. In germline, CDR1 is SNHLY, CDR2 FYNNEI. This CDR3 is 15 amino acids long. This chain's CDR3 is CASSVTSGGADTQYF. CDR3 bases: TGTGCCAGCAGTGTGACTAGCGGGGGGGCGGATACGCAGTATTTT. Full variable domain (rest looked up from reference TRBV2 and TRBJ2-3): EPEVTQTPSHQVTQMGQEVILRCVPISNHLYFYWYRQILGQKVEFLVSFYNNEISEKSEIFDDQFSVERPDGSNFTLKIRSTKLEDSAMYFCASSVTSGGADTQYFGPGTRLTVL.

The V and J genes are TRBV18 and TRBJ2-1; the D is unclear. The CDR3 covers 14 residues. Germline V gives CDR1 KGHSH, CDR2 LQKENI. Trimming took off 3 bases at V and 2 bases at J, with 8 bases between the two ends. The CDR3 loop is CASSPISAYNEQFF. In DNA form, the CDR3 reads TGTGCCAGCTCACCTATCTCAGCCTACAATGAGCAGTTCTTC.

The rearrangement uses TRBV12-2 and TRBJ2-7; the D call of TRBD2 is as the table states it, not checked on the DNA. TRBV12-2 is marked as a pseudogene. The CDR3 runs to 16 residues. The CDR3: CASRLARTAGSYEQYF. The CDR3 region has the DNA TGTGCAAGTCGCTTAGCTCGGACCGCGGGATCCTACGAGCAGTACTTC.

This sequence joins TRBV5-1 and TRBJ2-1; TRBD2 agrees at 12 bases. In germline, CDR1 is SGHRS, CDR2 YFSETQ. V lost 0 bases and J lost 5; bases outside the gene matches: 3. The CDR3 has 16 residues. CDR3 DNA sequence: TGCGCCAGCAGCTTGGGGCTAGCGGGGGGGAACAATGAGCAGTTCTTC. This gives the protein CASSLGLAGGNNEQFF. Using reference TRBV5-1 and TRBJ2-1 for the parts outside the CDR3, the full variable domain is KAGVTQTPRYLIKTRGQQVTLSCSPISGHRSVSWYQQTPGQGLQFLFEYFSETQRNKGNFPGRFSGRQFSNSRSEMNVSTLELGDSALYLCASSLGLAGGNNEQFFGPGTRLTVL.

The rearrangement uses TRBV11-2 and TRBJ2-7; D might be TRBD1 (5 bases). The V gene's germline CDR1 is SGHAT and CDR2 FQNNGV. With 5 bases removed from V and 11 bases from J, the gap between germline ends came to 16 bases. This CDR3 comprises 12 residues. CDR3 sequence (DNA): TGTGCCAGCAGCCAGCGTGGGGCCAGGGAGTACTTC. Encoded protein: CASSQRGAREYF.

This clone was found a few times. The chain has TRBV5-5 and TRBJ2-5; unclear D gene. CDR1 SGHKS and CDR2 YYEKEE come from the germline V gene (reference sequence). Trimming took 3 bases from V and 1 from J, leaving 10 bases between them. The CDR3 totals 14 residues. The CDR3 spells CASSSRRSQETQYF. CDR3 coding DNA: TGTGCCAGCAGCTCGAGAAGATCCCAAGAGACCCAGTACTTC.

The rearrangement uses TRBV19 and TRBJ1-2; a weak D match, TRBD1 (5 bases). This CDR3 is built from 14 residues. V shed 0 bases and J shed 7 bases, with 12 bases lying between them. The germline CDR1 and CDR2 sequences are LNHDA and SQIVND (reference sequence). The chain's CDR3 is CASSIEKGVGGYTF. In nucleotides, the CDR3 is TGTGCCAGTAGTATAGAGAAAGGGGTAGGTGGCTACACCTTC.

The rearrangement joins TRBV27 to TRBJ1-1; TRBD1 matches 8 bases. Trimming cost V 6 bases and J 5 bases; bases outside gene matches: 11. Germline CDR1 reads MNHEY; CDR2 reads SMNVEV (reference sequence). The CDR3 runs 15 residues. In DNA, the CDR3 is TGTGCCAGCAGACCAGTTGACACAGGGGGTACTGAAGCTTTCTTT. Protein sequence: CASRPVDTGGTEAFF.

The chain has TRBV7-2 and TRBJ2-1; 11 bases align to TRBD2. CDR1 is SGHTA and CDR2 is FQGNSA in the germline V gene. V shed 5 bases, J shed 6 bases, and the junction held 6 bases outside the gene matches. The CDR3 consists of 15 residues. The CDR3 protein is CASSPSGTSGNEQFF. In nucleotides, the CDR3 is TGTGCCAGCAGCCCTTCCGGGACTAGCGGCAATGAGCAGTTCTTC.

The J gene is TRBJ2-7, the V gene TRBV5-6, with TRBD1 matching over 9 bases. From germline, CDR1 is SGHDT and CDR2 YYEEEE. The trim removed 3 bases at V and 4 bases at J, leaving 8 bases unmatched. The CDR3 spans 15 residues. As DNA, the CDR3 is TGTGCCAGCAGCTCACCGGGACAGGGTATATACGAGCAGTACTTC. Its translation is CASSSPGQGIYEQYF.

CDR3 loop: CASSDPDRNTEAFF. DNA for the CDR3: TGTGCCAGCAGTGACCCGGACAGAAACACTGAAGCTTTCTTT. The rearrangement links TRBV6-5 to TRBJ1-1; tentative D call: TRBD1 (6 bases). The V end was cut by 5 bases, the J end by 2 bases, with 12 bases between. Germline-derived CDR1 and CDR2 are MNHEY and SVGAGI. This CDR3 region has 14 residues.

The chain employs TRBV11-3 and TRBJ1-1, with a tentative D call TRBD1 (6 bases). Trimming left V 3 bases short and J 1 base short, with 21 bases between. Germline V gene sequence: CDR1 SGHNT, CDR2 YENEEA. The CDR3 spans 18 residues. This CDR3 is CASSFSFVDRRGNTEAFF. DNA of the CDR3: TGTGCCAGCAGCTTTTCCTTCGTGGACAGACGGGGGAACACTGAAGCTTTCTTT. The whole variable domain, remainder taken from reference TRBV11-3 and TRBJ1-1, is EAGVVQSPRYKIIEKKQPVAFWCNPISGHNTLYWYLQNLGQGPELLIRYENEEAVDDSQLPKDRFSAERLKGVDSTLKIQPAELGDSAVYLCASSFSFVDRRGNTEAFFGQGTRLTVV.

The genes are TRBV7-2 and TRBJ2-2, with TRBD1 as a possible D gene (5 bases). Germline lookup yields CDR1 SGHTA and CDR2 FQGNSA. Trimming removed 5 bases at V and 6 bases at J, with 22 bases between. This CDR3 has 17 amino acids. CDR3 region: CASSQGLLALHPGELFF. The CDR3 region has the DNA TGTGCCAGCAGCCAGGGTCTCCTGGCCCTACACCCCGGGGAGCTGTTTTTT.

The rearrangement uses TRBV5-4 and TRBJ2-3, with a possible D match to TRBD2 (7 bases). Germline values: CDR1 SGHNT, CDR2 YYREEE (reference sequence). Trimming pared 7 bases from V and 0 bases from J, leaving 12 bases between. This CDR3 spans 14 amino acids. The CDR3 loop reads CASWRGGSTDTQYF. The CDR3, as DNA: TGTGCCAGCTGGAGGGGGGGGAGCACAGATACGCAGTATTTT.

V gene TRBV6-1 combines with J gene TRBJ1-1; D is unresolved. Germline V lookup: CDR1 MNHNS, CDR2 SASEGT. V shed 8 bases and J shed 0 bases, with 13 bases lying between them. CDR3 length: 14 residues. The CDR3 sequence is CASSSPGMNTEAFF. The DNA of the CDR3 is TGTGCCAGCTCCTCTCCGGGGATGAACACTGAAGCTTTCTTT.

CDR3 DNA sequence: TGTGCCAGCAGCTTAGCAGGCGGGAGGGGCGAGCAGTACTTC. As protein: CASSLAGGRGEQYF. The V gene is TRBV7-2, the J gene TRBJ2-7; 9 bases match TRBD2. Germline CDR1 SGHTA, CDR2 FQGNSA. The CDR3 has 14 residues. V lost 0 bases, J lost 6 bases, and 3 bases stayed unmatched.

The rearrangement links TRBV7-2 to TRBJ1-1; 7 bases are shared with TRBD1. Germline values: CDR1 SGHTA, CDR2 FQGNSA. The CDR3 spans 14 residues. The J segment lost 2 bases and the V segment lost 0 bases, leaving 0 bases of the junction unmatched. CDR3 bases: TGTGCCAGCAGCTTAGCAGGGGGCAACACTGAAGCTTTCTTT. Protein: CASSLAGGNTEAFF. The full variable domain, its missing parts supplied by reference TRBV7-2 and TRBJ1-1, is GAGVSQSPSNKVTEKGKDVELRCDPISGHTALYWYRQSLGQGLEFLIYFQGNSAPDKSGLPSDRFSAERTGGSVSTLTIQRTQQEDSAVYLCASSLAGGNTEAFFGQGTRLTVV.

This clone was observed a single time. The chain combines TRBV4-3 with TRBJ2-7, with TRBD2 identical over 12 bases. The trim removed 0 bases at V and 0 bases at J, leaving 6 bases unmatched. The CDR3 covers 18 residues. The V gene's germline CDR1 is LGHNA and CDR2 YSLEER. CDR3 coding DNA: TGCGCCAGCAGCCAAGATATACTAGCGGGGGGTGGCTCCTACGAGCAGTACTTC. Its protein product is CASSQDILAGGGSYEQYF.

This rearrangement joins TRBV28 to TRBJ1-6; 7 bases align to TRBD1. V shed 5 bases and J 6 bases; nucleotides not matched to a gene: 4. CDR1 MDHEN and CDR2 SYDVKM come from the germline V gene. The CDR3 covers 14 residues. The DNA of the CDR3 is TGTGCCAGCAGTATAGGGACAGTTAATTCACCCCTCCACTTT. Translation gives CASSIGTVNSPLHF.

The chain links TRBV9 to TRBJ1-2; TRBD1 agrees at 11 bases. The V and J ends lost 4 bases and 6 bases, in that order; junction bases with no gene match: 8. This CDR3 contains 15 residues. Germline V lookup: CDR1 SGDLS, CDR2 YYNGEE. In DNA, the CDR3 is TGTGCCAGCAGCCTAAGGGACAGGGGGATGAATGGCTACACCTTC. Amino acid sequence: CASSLRDRGMNGYTF.

V gene TRBV11-2 combines with J gene TRBJ2-7, with D unresolved. Deletions cut 4 bases from V and 3 bases from J, with 4 bases between. The CDR3 covers 11 residues. The germline V gene has CDR1 SGHAT and CDR2 FQNNGV. CDR3 amino acids: CASSSFYEQYF. CDR3 DNA: TGTGCCAGCAGCTCCTTCTACGAGCAGTACTTC.

V usage is TRBV10-1 and J usage is TRBJ1-1, with 8 positions matching TRBD1. CDR1 and CDR2 from the germline V gene are WNHNN and SYGVQD (reference sequence). The junction had 13 bases not matched to a gene; V was cut back by 6 bases and J by 1 base. CDR3 length: 17 residues. The CDR3, as DNA: TGCGCCAGCAGCCGAGATTTGGGGCAGGGGGCGAACACTGAAGCTTTCTTT. Translated: CASSRDLGQGANTEAFF.

This clone has more than one count but fewer than ten. The chain links TRBV4-3 to TRBJ1-1; 12 bases are a match to TRBD1. The CDR3 spans 17 residues. V dropped 4 bases and J dropped 5; count of bases not matched to a gene: 11. CDR1 is LGHNA, CDR2 YSLEER, per germline. CDR3 DNA: TGCGCCAGCAGCCGGGGACAGGGGGCGAGGGGGAGAACTGAAGCTTTCTTT. It codes for CASSRGQGARGRTEAFF.

The chain is built from TRBV2 and TRBJ1-2, with 7 bases identical to TRBD1. The germline V gene encodes CDR1 SNHLY and CDR2 FYNNEI. The CDR3 length is 13 residues. With V trimmed by 7 bases and J by 5 bases, 7 bases remained unmatched. CDR3 sequence (DNA): TGTGCCAGCACCCAGGGACAGAGTTATGGCTACACCTTC. Translating gives CASTQGQSYGYTF. Full variable domain (rest looked up from reference TRBV2 and TRBJ1-2): EPEVTQTPSHQVTQMGQEVILRCVPISNHLYFYWYRQILGQKVEFLVSFYNNEISEKSEIFDDQFSVERPDGSNFTLKIRSTKLEDSAMYFCASTQGQSYGYTFGSGTRLTVV.

This clone was detected only once. This chain links TRBV5-1 with TRBJ1-1; a weak D match, TRBD1 (6 bases). Germline assignment: CDR1 SGHRS and CDR2 YFSETQ. This CDR3 spans 13 amino acids. Trimming stripped 3 bases from V and 2 bases from J, with 8 bases between. This CDR3 is CASSSQGNTEAFF. DNA of the CDR3: TGCGCCAGCAGCTCACAGGGAAACACTGAAGCTTTCTTT.

The CDR3 here is CAWSLGQVSGANVLTF. The CDR3 region has the DNA TGTGCCTGGAGTCTCGGACAGGTTTCTGGGGCCAACGTCCTGACTTTC. The rearrangement joins TRBV30 to TRBJ2-6, with TRBD1 identical over 7 bases. CDR3 length: 16 amino acids. Germline values: CDR1 GTSNPN, CDR2 SVGIG (reference sequence). The V gene end was trimmed by 2 bases and the J gene end by 1 base; junction bases not matched to a gene: 5.

This chain uses TRBV7-9 with TRBJ2-3, with a possible D match to TRBD2 (7 bases). The CDR3 sequence is 14 residues long. Trimming pared 2 bases from V and 6 bases from J, leaving 12 bases between. Germline V gives CDR1 SEHNR, CDR2 FQNEAQ (reference sequence). The CDR3: CASSLPQGGDTQYF. CDR3 nucleotides: TGTGCCAGCAGCTTACCACAGGGAGGGGATACGCAGTATTTT. The variable domain in full, with the rest retrieved from reference TRBV7-9 and TRBJ2-3, is DTGVSQNPRHKITKRGQNVTFRCDPISEHNRLYWYRQTLGQGPEFLTYFQNEAQLEKSRLLSDRFSAERPKGSFSTLEIQRTEQGDSAMYLCASSLPQGGDTQYFGPGTRLTVL.